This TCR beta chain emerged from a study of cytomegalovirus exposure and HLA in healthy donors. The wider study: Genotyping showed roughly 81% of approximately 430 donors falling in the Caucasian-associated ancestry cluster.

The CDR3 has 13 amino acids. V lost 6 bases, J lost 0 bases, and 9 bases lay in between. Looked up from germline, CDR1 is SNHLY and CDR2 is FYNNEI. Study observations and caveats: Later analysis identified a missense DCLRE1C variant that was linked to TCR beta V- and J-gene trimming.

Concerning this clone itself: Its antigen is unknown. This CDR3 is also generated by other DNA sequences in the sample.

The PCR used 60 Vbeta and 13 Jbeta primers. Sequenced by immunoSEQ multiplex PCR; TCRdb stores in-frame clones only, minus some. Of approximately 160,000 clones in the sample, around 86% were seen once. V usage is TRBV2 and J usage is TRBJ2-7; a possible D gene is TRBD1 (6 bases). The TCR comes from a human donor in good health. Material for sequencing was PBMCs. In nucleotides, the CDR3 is TGTGCCAGCAGCGTGGACAGCTCCTACGAGCAGTACTTC. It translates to CASSVDSSYEQYF.